A selection of T cell receptor beta chains follows, all from one sample in a study of blood T cells in healthy people across ages. TCRdb re-analysed the 5' RACE reads in MiXCR, keeping a single row per CDR3 protein. The sample lists around 580,000 distinct CDR3 sequences; more than 45% were seen once. Sample: blood. The receptor source for this set is a man older than 75 in good health. CDR3s include the opening cysteine and the closing phenylalanine or tryptophan. A D gene is named only where the DNA matches it firmly. Only part of the rows carry a size: once, few, many, or a class if the clone is expanded.

v_gene	abundance	d_gene	j_gene	len	CDR3nt	CDR3aa
TRBV7-8	few	-	TRBJ1-6	13	TGTGCCAGCAGCTTAGCGGGAAATTCACCCCTCCACTTT	CASSLAGNSPLHF
TRBV20-1	-	-	TRBJ2-7	13	TGCAGTGCTAGAGGGCAGTACAGATACGAGCAGTACTTC	CSARGQYRYEQYF
TRBV12-3/TRBV12-4	-	-	TRBJ2-5	15	TGTGCCAGCAGTTCCTCGACTGGGAGAATAGAGACCCAGTACTTC	CASSSSTGRIETQYF
TRBV4-1	-	TRBD1	TRBJ2-2	14	TGCGCCAGCAGCGGCCAGGGGGCCACCGGGGAGCTGTTTTTT	CASSGQGATGELFF
TRBV27	-	TRBD2	TRBJ2-5	15	TGTGCCAGCAGTTTTAGCGGGAGTATTGTGGAGACCCAGTACTTC	CASSFSGSIVETQYF
TRBV13	few	TRBD2	TRBJ2-5	14	TGTGCCAGCAGCAGGACTAGCCCCAGGGAGACCCAGTACTTC	CASSRTSPRETQYF
TRBV2	-	TRBD2	TRBJ2-5	13	TGTGCCAGCATACGGGAGGGTCGCGAGACCCAGTACTTC	CASIREGRETQYF
TRBV29-1	-	-	TRBJ2-3	15	TGCAGCGTTGGGCGAGGACCCCAGAGCACAGATACGCAGTATTTT	CSVGRGPQSTDTQYF
TRBV9	once	TRBD2	TRBJ2-1	14	TGTGCCAGCAGCGTAATAACGGGAGGGGGTGAGCAGTTCTTC	CASSVITGGGEQFF
TRBV10-3	few	-	TRBJ2-1	12	TGTGCCATCAGTGAAGGTCGGAATGAGCAGTTCTTC	CAISEGRNEQFF
TRBV6-6	few	-	TRBJ2-7	13	TGTGCCAGCAGCTCCGGGCCAGACGTACAGCAGTACTTC	CASSSGPDVQQYF
TRBV6-6	many	-	TRBJ2-3	13	TGTGCCAGCAGTGACGGGGCGGCAGATACGCAGTATTTT	CASSDGAADTQYF
TRBV9	few	-	TRBJ2-3	16	TGTGCCAGCAGCGTAGCCGGGGGACAGCGCAAAGATACGCAGTATTTT	CASSVAGGQRKDTQYF
TRBV7-8	few	-	TRBJ2-3	14	TGTGCCAGCAGCTTAGATCATCGCACAGATACGCAGTATTTT	CASSLDHRTDTQYF
TRBV12-3/TRBV12-4	-	-	TRBJ1-2	13	TGTGCCAGCAGTTGGACAGTTAACTATGGCTACACCTTC	CASSWTVNYGYTF
TRBV9	-	-	TRBJ1-4	15	TGTGCCAGCAGCGTAGCCGGCAGGCAGAATGAAAAACTGTTTTTT	CASSVAGRQNEKLFF
TRBV7-8	-	TRBD2	TRBJ2-1	13	TGTGCCAGCACTAGCGGTACCTACAATGAGCAGTTCTTC	CASTSGTYNEQFF
TRBV27	-	-	TRBJ2-7	16	TGTGCCAGCAGCTATACCGGGGCAGGCCTCCTCTACGAGCAGTACTTC	CASSYTGAGLLYEQYF
TRBV7-9	many	TRBD2	TRBJ2-5	15	TGTGCCAGCGACGATAGCGGGAGTGGGTTAGAGACCCAGTACTTC	CASDDSGSGLETQYF
TRBV7-9	-	TRBD2	TRBJ2-1	16	TGTGCCAGCAGCTGGGCTAGCGGGAGGGACCACAATGAGCAGTTCTTC	CASSWASGRDHNEQFF
TRBV6-2/TRBV6-3	-	-	TRBJ2-3	14	TGTGCCAGCAGACAGGATCTGGTAGCCGATACGCAGTATTTT	CASRQDLVADTQYF
TRBV11-2	few	-	TRBJ2-1	12	TGTGCCAGCAGCTCACAGCGGAATGAGCAGTTCTTC	CASSSQRNEQFF